These 9 T cell receptor beta chains share one sample of origin, sequenced in a study of T cell responses to AZD1222 COVID-19 vaccine. The repertoire was sequenced with immunoSEQ multiplex PCR; TCRdb's copy has only in-frame clones and lacks some. This table has 90,000 to 120,000 clones, roughly 90% appearing once. The input for sequencing was peripheral blood, taken on day 0 of MenACWY control vaccination. The receptor source for this set is an adult in good health.

The chain recombines TRBV2 with TRBJ1-3; D is unresolved. Germline CDR1 and CDR2: SNHLY and FYNNEI. V lost 4 bases to trimming and J lost 3 bases, with 7 bases between them. CDR3 size: 13 residues. CDR3 loop: CASSAGFGNTIYF. The CDR3 DNA reads as TGTGCCAGCAGTGCTGGGTTTGGAAACACCATATATTTT.

The rearrangement joins TRBV6-4 to TRBJ2-3, with TRBD2 as a possible D gene (6 bases). V gave up 5 bases and J gave up 1 base, with 13 bases separating them. Germline V gene lookup returns CDR1 MRHNA and CDR2 SNTAGT. The CDR3 extends over 15 amino acids. The CDR3 reads CASSLADTGTDTQYF. The CDR3 region has the DNA TGTGCCAGCAGTTTAGCGGACACAGGCACAGATACGCAGTATTTT.

The CDR3 is CASSSGQEDGYTF. In DNA form, the CDR3 reads TGTGCCAGCAGTTCTGGACAGGAAGATGGCTACACCTTC. The chain combines TRBV28 with TRBJ1-2; 7 bases align to TRBD1. V trimming: 4 bases; J trimming: 6 bases; junction bases outside the gene matches: 5. Germline V gene lookup returns CDR1 MDHEN and CDR2 SYDVKM. The CDR3 sequence is 13 residues long.

The chain employs TRBV10-3 and TRBJ2-2; the D gene is possibly TRBD1 (6 bases). The germline V gene encodes CDR1 ENHRY and CDR2 SYGVKD. Trimming stripped 3 bases from V and 9 bases from J, with 11 bases between. CDR3 length: 13 amino acids. Written as DNA, the CDR3 is TGTGCCATCAGTGACGGCCGGGACAGGGAGCTGTTTTTT. Protein: CAISDGRDRELFF.

This chain joins TRBV7-9 and TRBJ2-1, with D perhaps TRBD1 (5 bases). V was cut by 7 bases and J by 6 bases, with 22 bases left in between. This CDR3 has 16 amino acids. The germline V gene encodes CDR1 SEHNR and CDR2 FQNEAQ (reference sequence). The CDR3 region has the DNA TGTGCCAGCACCCTAACGGGCAGGGCTCTTCCCAATGAGCAGTTCTTC. The encoded protein is CASTLTGRALPNEQFF.

The chain carries TRBV6-2 or TRBV6-3 and TRBJ1-1; D unclear. CDR1 is MNHEY and CDR2 is SVGEGT in the germline V gene. The V gene lost 0 bases and the J gene lost 6 bases, with 17 bases spanning the gap. The CDR3 is made up of 16 amino acids. CDR3 residues: CASSYSGRWSHAEAFF. Written as DNA, the CDR3 is TGTGCCAGCAGTTACTCCGGTCGATGGAGTCACGCTGAAGCTTTCTTT.

The gene calls are TRBV6-5 and TRBJ2-1, with 10 bases lining up with TRBD2. Looked up from germline, CDR1 is MNHEY and CDR2 is SVGAGI. The ends lost 0 bases at V and 3 bases at J; junction bases unmatched: 2. CDR3 length: 16 residues. The DNA for the CDR3 is TGTGCCAGCAGTTACTCGCAGCGGGGGGGCTACAATGAGCAGTTCTTC. Protein sequence: CASSYSQRGGYNEQFF.

This chain joins TRBV30 and TRBJ2-3; D uncertain. The V end lost 2 bases, the J end lost 4 bases, and 10 bases lay between the germline ends. This CDR3 spans 13 amino acids. The germline V gene encodes CDR1 GTSNPN and CDR2 SVGIG (reference sequence). CDR3 region: CAWSSGSADTQYF. The CDR3 coding sequence is TGTGCCTGGAGTTCTGGTTCAGCAGATACGCAGTATTTT.

The chain couples TRBV10-2 to TRBJ1-2; weak D call: TRBD1 (6 bases). This CDR3 is 14 amino acids long. CDR1 and CDR2 (germline): WSHSY, SAAADI. The V gene lost 4 bases and the J gene lost 0 bases, with 9 bases spanning the gap. For the CDR3, the DNA is TGCGCCAGCAGTGTTGACAGGACTAACTATGGCTACACCTTC. Amino acid sequence: CASSVDRTNYGYTF.